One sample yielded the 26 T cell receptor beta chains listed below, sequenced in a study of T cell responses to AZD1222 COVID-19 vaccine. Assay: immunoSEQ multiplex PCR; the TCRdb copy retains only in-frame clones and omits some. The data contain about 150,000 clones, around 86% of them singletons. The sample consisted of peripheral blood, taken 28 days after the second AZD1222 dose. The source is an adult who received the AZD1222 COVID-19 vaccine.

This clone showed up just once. In DNA, the CDR3 is TGTGCCAGCAGCTCTCTCGGAGGTGGGTCAGATACGCAGTATTTT. Amino acid sequence: CASSSLGGGSDTQYF. The chain combines TRBV5-4 with TRBJ2-3, with D possibly matching TRBD2 (5 bases). CDR3 length: 15 amino acids. Germline V lookup: CDR1 SGHNT, CDR2 YYREEE (reference sequence). Trimming pared 3 bases from V and 4 bases from J, leaving 15 bases between.

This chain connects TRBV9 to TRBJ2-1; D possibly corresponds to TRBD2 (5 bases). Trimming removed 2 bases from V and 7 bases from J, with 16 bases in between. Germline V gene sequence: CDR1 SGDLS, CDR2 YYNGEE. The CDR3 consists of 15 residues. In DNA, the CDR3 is TGTGCCAGCAGCGTCCGGGGAAGCGGTAGAAATGAGCAGTTCTTC. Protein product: CASSVRGSGRNEQFF.

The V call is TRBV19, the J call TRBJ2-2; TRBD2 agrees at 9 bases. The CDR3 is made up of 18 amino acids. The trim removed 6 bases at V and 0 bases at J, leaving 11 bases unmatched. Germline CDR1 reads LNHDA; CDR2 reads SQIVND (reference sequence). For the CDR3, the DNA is TGTGCCAGTAGCACCATTCCTCGACTAGCGGCGAACACCGGGGAGCTGTTTTTT. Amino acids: CASSTIPRLAANTGELFF.

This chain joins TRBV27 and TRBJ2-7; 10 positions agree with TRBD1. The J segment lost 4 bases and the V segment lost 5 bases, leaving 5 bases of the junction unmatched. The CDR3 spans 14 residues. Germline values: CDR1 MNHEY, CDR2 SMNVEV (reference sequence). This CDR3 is CASSPWTGGYEQYF. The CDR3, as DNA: TGTGCCAGCAGTCCGTGGACAGGGGGATACGAGCAGTACTTC.

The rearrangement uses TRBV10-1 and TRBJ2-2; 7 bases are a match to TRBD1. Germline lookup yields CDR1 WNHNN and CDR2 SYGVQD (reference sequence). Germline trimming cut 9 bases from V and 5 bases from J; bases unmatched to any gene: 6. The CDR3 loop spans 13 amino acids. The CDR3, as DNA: TGCGCCAGATCGACAGGGACAACCGGGGAGCTGTTTTTT. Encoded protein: CARSTGTTGELFF.

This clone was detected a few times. In nucleotides, the CDR3 is TGTGCCAGCAGTACCGGGACTAGCTCCTACAATGAGCAGTTCTTC. This gives the protein CASSTGTSSYNEQFF. This chain joins TRBV6-5 and TRBJ2-1, with 8 bases that match TRBD2. CDR1 and CDR2 from the germline V gene are MNHEY and SVGAGI. The ends lost 5 bases at V and 0 bases at J; junction bases unmatched: 3. This CDR3 is built from 15 residues.

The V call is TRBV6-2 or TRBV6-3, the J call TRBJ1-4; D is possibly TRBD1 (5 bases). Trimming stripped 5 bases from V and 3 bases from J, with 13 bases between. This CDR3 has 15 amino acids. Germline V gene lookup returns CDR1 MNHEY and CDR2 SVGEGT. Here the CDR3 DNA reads TGTGCCAGCAGTGACCGGGGCCCGGCTAATGAAAAACTGTTTTTT. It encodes CASSDRGPANEKLFF.

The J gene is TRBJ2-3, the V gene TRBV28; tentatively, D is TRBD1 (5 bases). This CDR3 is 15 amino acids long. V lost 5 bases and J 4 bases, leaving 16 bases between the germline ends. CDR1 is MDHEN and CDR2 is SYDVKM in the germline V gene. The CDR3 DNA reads TGTGCCAGCAGTCGACAGAAGGGTGGGGCAGATACGCAGTATTTT. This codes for CASSRQKGGADTQYF.

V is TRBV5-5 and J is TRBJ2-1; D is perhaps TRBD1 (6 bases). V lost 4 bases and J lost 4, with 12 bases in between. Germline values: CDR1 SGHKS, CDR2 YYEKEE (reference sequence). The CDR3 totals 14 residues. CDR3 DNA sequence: TGTGCCAGCAGCCCCCAACAGGGATACAATGAGCAGTTCTTC. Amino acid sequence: CASSPQQGYNEQFF.

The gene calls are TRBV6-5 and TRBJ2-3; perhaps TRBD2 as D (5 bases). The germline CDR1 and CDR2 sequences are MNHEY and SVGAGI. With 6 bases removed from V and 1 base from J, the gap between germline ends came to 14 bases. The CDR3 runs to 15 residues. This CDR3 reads CASRTAARGTDTQYF. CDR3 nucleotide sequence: TGTGCCAGCAGGACGGCCGCGCGGGGCACAGATACGCAGTATTTT.

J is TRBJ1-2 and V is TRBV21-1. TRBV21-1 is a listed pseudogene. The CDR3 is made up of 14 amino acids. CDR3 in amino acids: CASSKWRGEGGYTF. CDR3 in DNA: TGTGCCAGCAGCAAATGGAGAGGGGAGGGTGGCTACACCTTC.

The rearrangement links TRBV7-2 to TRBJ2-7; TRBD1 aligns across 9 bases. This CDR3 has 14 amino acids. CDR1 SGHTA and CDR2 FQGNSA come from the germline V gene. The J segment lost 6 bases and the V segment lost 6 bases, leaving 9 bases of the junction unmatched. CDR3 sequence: CASSYSGTGTEQYF. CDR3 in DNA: TGTGCCAGCAGTTACTCCGGGACAGGGACCGAGCAGTACTTC.

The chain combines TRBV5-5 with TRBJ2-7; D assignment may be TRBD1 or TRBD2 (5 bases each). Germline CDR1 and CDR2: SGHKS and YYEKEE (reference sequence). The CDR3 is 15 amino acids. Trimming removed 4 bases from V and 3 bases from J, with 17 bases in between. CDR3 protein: CASSLSGTAVYEQYF. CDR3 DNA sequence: TGTGCCAGCAGCCTATCCGGGACGGCCGTCTACGAGCAGTACTTC.

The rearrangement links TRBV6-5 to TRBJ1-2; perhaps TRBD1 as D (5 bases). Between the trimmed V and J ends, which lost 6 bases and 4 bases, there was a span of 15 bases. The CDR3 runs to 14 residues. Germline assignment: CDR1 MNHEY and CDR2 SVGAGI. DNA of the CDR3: TGTGCCAGCAGCGCTGAACAGGCTTTCTATGGCTACACCTTC. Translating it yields CASSAEQAFYGYTF.

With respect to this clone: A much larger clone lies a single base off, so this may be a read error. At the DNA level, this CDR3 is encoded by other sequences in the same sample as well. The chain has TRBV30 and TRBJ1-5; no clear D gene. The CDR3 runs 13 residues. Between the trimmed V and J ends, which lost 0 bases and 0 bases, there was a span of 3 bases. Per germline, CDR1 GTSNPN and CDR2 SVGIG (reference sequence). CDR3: CAWSVDSNQPQHF. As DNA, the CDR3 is TGTGCCTGGAGTGTGGATAGCAATCAGCCCCAGCATTTT.

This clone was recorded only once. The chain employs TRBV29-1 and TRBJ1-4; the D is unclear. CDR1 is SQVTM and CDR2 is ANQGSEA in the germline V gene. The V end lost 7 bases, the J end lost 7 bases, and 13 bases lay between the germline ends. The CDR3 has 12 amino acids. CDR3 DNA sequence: TGCAGCGCCTCGGGCCATGGTGAAAAACTGTTTTTT. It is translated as CSASGHGEKLFF.

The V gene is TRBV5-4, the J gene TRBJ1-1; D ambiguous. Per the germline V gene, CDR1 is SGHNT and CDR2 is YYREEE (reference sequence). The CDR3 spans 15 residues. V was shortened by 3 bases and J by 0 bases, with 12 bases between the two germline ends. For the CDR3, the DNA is TGTGCCAGCAGCTCTCGGAGCACGTTGAACACTGAAGCTTTCTTT. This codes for CASSSRSTLNTEAFF.

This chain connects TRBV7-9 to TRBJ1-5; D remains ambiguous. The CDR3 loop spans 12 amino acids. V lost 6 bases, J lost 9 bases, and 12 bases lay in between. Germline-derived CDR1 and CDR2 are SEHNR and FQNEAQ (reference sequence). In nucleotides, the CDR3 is TGTGCCAGCAGTTTATCCCTTGGGCCCCAGCATTTT. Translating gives CASSLSLGPQHF.

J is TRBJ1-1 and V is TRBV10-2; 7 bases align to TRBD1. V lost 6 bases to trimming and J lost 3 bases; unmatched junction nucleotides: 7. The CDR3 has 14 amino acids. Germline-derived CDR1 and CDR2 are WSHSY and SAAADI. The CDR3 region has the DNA TGCGCCAGCAGGCTGACAGGGATCCACACTGAAGCTTTCTTT. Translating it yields CASRLTGIHTEAFF.

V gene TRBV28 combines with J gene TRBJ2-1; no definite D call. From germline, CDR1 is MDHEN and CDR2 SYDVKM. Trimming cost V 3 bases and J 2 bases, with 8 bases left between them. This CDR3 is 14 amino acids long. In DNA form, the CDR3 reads TGTGCCAGCAGTTTGAGTCTAGCCTACAATGAGCAGTTCTTC. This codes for CASSLSLAYNEQFF.

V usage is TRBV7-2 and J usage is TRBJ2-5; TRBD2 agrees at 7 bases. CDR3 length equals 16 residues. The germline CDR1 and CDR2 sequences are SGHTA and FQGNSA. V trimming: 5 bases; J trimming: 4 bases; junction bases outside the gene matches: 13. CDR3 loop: CASSVSTGRARETQYF. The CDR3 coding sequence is TGTGCCAGCAGCGTCTCGACGGGGAGGGCCCGAGAGACCCAGTACTTC.

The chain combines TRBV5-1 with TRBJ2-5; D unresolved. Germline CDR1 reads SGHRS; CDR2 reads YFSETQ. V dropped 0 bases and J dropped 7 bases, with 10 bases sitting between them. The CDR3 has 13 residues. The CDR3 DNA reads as TGCGCCAGCAGCTTGGACACCCAGAGGACCCAGTACTTC. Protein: CASSLDTQRTQYF.

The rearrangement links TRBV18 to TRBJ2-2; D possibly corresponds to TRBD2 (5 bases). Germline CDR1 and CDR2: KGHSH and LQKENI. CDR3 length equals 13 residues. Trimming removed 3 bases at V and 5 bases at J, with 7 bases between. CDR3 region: CASSPGLTGELFF. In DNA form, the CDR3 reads TGTGCCAGCTCACCCGGACTTACCGGGGAGCTGTTTTTT.

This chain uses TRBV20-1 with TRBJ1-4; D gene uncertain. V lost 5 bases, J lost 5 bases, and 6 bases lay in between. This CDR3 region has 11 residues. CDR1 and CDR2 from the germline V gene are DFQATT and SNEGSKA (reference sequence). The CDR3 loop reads CSAQPNEKLFF. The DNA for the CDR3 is TGCAGTGCTCAGCCGAATGAAAAACTGTTTTTT.

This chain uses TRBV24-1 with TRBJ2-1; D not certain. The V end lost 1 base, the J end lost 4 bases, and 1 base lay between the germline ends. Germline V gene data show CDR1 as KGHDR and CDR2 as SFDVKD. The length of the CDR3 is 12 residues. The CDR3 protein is CATSDLYNEQFF. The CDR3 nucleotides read TGTGCCACCAGTGATTTATACAATGAGCAGTTCTTC.

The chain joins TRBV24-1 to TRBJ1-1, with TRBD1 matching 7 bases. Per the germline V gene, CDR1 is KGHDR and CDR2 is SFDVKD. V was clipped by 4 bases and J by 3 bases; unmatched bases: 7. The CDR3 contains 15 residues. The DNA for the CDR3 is TGTGCCACCAGTGACCCGACAGGGTCGGACACTGAAGCTTTCTTT. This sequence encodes CATSDPTGSDTEAFF.